This T cell receptor (beta chain) was sequenced in a study of early T cells in non-severe SARS-CoV-2 infection. One entry per CDR3 protein, called by TCRdb with MiXCR from the 5' RACE reads. The table lists 70,000 or so distinct CDR3 sequences, approximately 12% of them singletons. The CDR3 runs 16 residues. Germline values: CDR1 LGHDT, CDR2 YNNKEL (reference sequence). Trimming left V 0 bases short and J 0 bases short, with 9 bases between. This clonotype was detected many times. The sequence came from an adult who was a healthcare worker with PCR-confirmed SARS-CoV-2 infection or an uninfected control (not recorded which). The sample taken for sequencing was whole blood. The chain joins TRBV3-1 to TRBJ2-1; D gene unclear. The CDR3 sequence: CASSQDPASSYNEQFF. DNA of the CDR3: TGTGCCAGCAGCCAAGATCCTGCTAGCTCCTACAATGAGCAGTTCTTC.